This T cell receptor (beta chain) was captured by sequencing in a study of T cells in Graves' hyperthyroidism and ophthalmopathy (dated by TCRdb to 2018 to 2020). A note on the overall study: Peripheral blood was sampled at the time of initial diagnosis, prior to any treatment. To identify TCR V-J signatures that set the groups apart, the researchers used a discovery cohort of roughly 100 patients, made up of 40 to 45 with Graves' ophthalmopathy and 55 to 65 with stable Graves' hyperthyroidism. Prospective prediction of ophthalmopathy was tested in an independent validation cohort consisting of 18 to 20 hyperthyroidism patients and 15 or so patients who later progressed to ophthalmopathy. For training and testing, the roughly 97 patients in the discovery cohort were randomly divided in a 7:3 ratio. The study also compared thyroid tissue and blood T-cell repertoires from a handful of Graves' hyperthyroidism patients. After sampling, hyperthyroidism patients received methimazole starting at 30 mg daily, and ophthalmopathy patients received high-dose intravenous methylprednisolone. The paper reports TCR Vbeta CDR3 sequencing of approximately 140 peripheral blood samples: around 45 ophthalmopathy, fewer than 80 hyperthyroidism and about 17 progressor patients. Results the study describes overall, beyond this receptor: Most expanded thyroid clonotypes (frequency above 0.001) were also found in blood, which suggests that blood repertoires may mirror thyroid immune responses. Sample size was not statistically predetermined, and blinding of investigators to group allocation was not performed. In cross-validation, a model built on a 13 V-J signature told ophthalmopathy apart from stable hyperthyroidism with under 90% sensitivity and approximately 81% specificity, and in testing the same model reached 80%/75%. In validation, the model predicted progression to ophthalmopathy with roughly 70% sensitivity and 72% to 75% specificity, a median of about 6 months before onset.

A patient counted as having stable Graves' hyperthyroidism if no progression to ophthalmopathy occurred over 18 months of follow-up. Hyperthyroidism patients were newly diagnosed, with disease duration under 2 months, and aged 18 to 65 years. The study excluded patients with uncontrolled infections, other autoimmune diseases, pregnancy or lactation. Diagnoses were established on the basis of clinical symptoms, serum thyroxine and TRAb, thyroid ultrasound, and orbital computed tomography. Ficoll-Paque density gradient centrifugation was used to isolate PBMCs from 8.5 to 10 ml of fresh peripheral blood. Total RNA was extracted using Trizol reagent, and RNA quality was assessed on an Agilent 2100 Bioanalyzer. This clonotype has ten or more counts. The antigen it recognizes is unknown. Base qualities were left out, and no much larger clone turns up one base away. The TCR beta CDR3 regions were amplified from the RNA transcripts. For the first round of RT-PCR on the TCR CDR3, the HTBI primer set was used together with the Qiagen OneStep RT-PCR kit. Libraries were constructed in a second round of multiplex PCR, after which size selection and purification were carried out. Sequencing of the libraries was done on an Illumina HiSeq2000 using paired-end 100 bp reads. On the authors' methods: SOAPnuke was used to process the raw data, throwing out any read that contained adapters or uncalled bases, had a mean Phred below 15, or lacked an exact constant-primer or identifier match. COPE v1.2.5 was used to merge high-quality paired reads, and clonotypes were defined as unique nucleotide sequences. Clonotypes were aligned to IMGT TRBV, TRBD and TRBJ reference segments using MiTCR v1.1. The analysis included only V-J combinations with a frequency above 0.0001, which together covered 99% to 99.2% of the repertoires. A TCS score was defined as the ratio of F50 (clonal expansion) to E x V (chaos), with BLOSUM62-based TCRdist applied between CDR3 peptides within each V-J. Welch's t-statistics and random forest reduced around 510 V-J features to some 14, which were used in a naive Bayes classifier (R e1071). Clones were called with MiXCR by TCRdb after fastp trimmed the public reads at Q25, and only in-frame beta chains were retained. Every distinct CDR3 protein forms one entry, paired with its most common genes and DNA. TCRdb assigned the V and J calls; the authors' analysis was not used. The sample table shows around 500,000 distinct CDR3 sequences, and about an eighth are seen once. The leading ten clones occupy roughly 17% of the sample.

This sequence was found in a woman aged 18-35 years with Graves' hyperthyroidism. Input material: blood.

The bases read TGTGCCAGCAGTTACTCCGGACTAGCGGGCCTTAACCAAGAGACCCAGTACTTC. Protein translation: CASSYSGLAGLNQETQYF. Rearrangement joined TRBV6-2 or TRBV6-3 to TRBJ2-5; 11 of the junction bases match TRBD2. CDR1 and CDR2 are drawn from the germline V gene: MNHEY, SVGEGT. The CDR3 has 18 amino acids, counting the end cysteine and phenylalanine. The kept DNA is CDR3 alone, 54 bases in frame from the first base. The germline V end is reduced by 0 bases and the J end by 0 bases; junction bases left unmatched: 6.